Included here is one T cell receptor beta chain sequence, with context. Its cognate antigen has yet to be identified. Nothing much larger sits one base from this clone, and base qualities are not available. The data belong to a study of cytomegalovirus exposure and HLA in healthy donors (dated by TCRdb to about 2017). Regarding the study in general: An earlier analysis of around 600 of the donors reported approximately 270 Gb of sequence data and around 110 million unique TCR beta sequences from about 180 million T cells. About 320 gigabases of sequencing data and 70 million to 100 million unique TCR sequences were included in an early release covering 550 to 800 HLA-typed donors. Among the approximately 400 genotyped donors, approximately 81% belonged to the genetic ancestry cluster associated with self-reported Caucasian donors. The aim of the study was to test whether cataloging public T cell receptors could identify signatures of past pathogen exposure. The study profiled the T cell repertoires of around 700 subjects by immunosequencing and related them to cytomegalovirus serostatus. In addition to the first cohort of 666 subjects, a separate validation cohort of around 110 different subjects was used. The study combined high-throughput TCR immunosequencing, statistical association of individual TCRs with disease status, and machine learning to predict cytomegalovirus infection status. In a later analysis, previously published TCR beta repertoires from about 670 donors were re-analyzed and high-resolution HLA genotyping was added so that TCR occurrence patterns could be studied. Rather than drawing on any new phenotypic data, the later analysis identified candidate immune exposures from TCR beta sequences and the way those sequences occurred across donors. An earlier analysis of 587 of the donors used high-throughput TCR beta sequencing to judge whether each TCR beta V gene segment behaved as functional or pseudogenic. Donor age, sex, ethnicity and CMV serostatus were collected together with the repertoire data. Genome-wide SNP genotypes for about 65% of the 666 donors were used in a later genetic analysis, which treated that subset as a discovery cohort. All discovery cohort repertoires had been generated using a single sequencing platform. Both class I and class II loci were covered by HLA typing, at four-digit resolution. Typing coverage varied by locus: roughly 620-640 donors for A, B, C, DRB1 and DQB1; approximately 520 for DQA1; more than 600 for DPA1; about 450 for DPB1. Four or five DR-DQ haplotypes were handled as single units for association and clustering because linkage in the cohort was strong. Among roughly 400 genotyped donors of the cohort, an average of approximately 240,000 unique TCR beta nucleotide sequences were sequenced per donor, approximately 20% of them non-productive.

The cohort was made up of 500 to 800 healthy bone marrow donors. At the time of sampling, every cohort member was nominally healthy, though immune exposures that went unrecorded were likely present. The donor was CMV seronegative and was included in the group of 352 seronegative cohort members. A peripheral blood sample was collected from each donor, and TCR beta sequencing was performed on peripheral blood mononuclear cells. Genomic DNA extraction from the blood cell samples was performed with the Qiagen DNeasy Blood Extraction Kit. Receptor libraries were prepared by the immunoSEQ multiplex PCR assay. For the multiplex PCR, a mixture combining 60 forward primers for TCR Vbeta segments and 13 reverse primers for TCR Jbeta segments was used. A multiplex PCR assay on genomic DNA amplified the CDR3 region of rearranged TCR beta genes. The Illumina HiSeq System was used to sequence the amplified TCR beta libraries as 87-base-pair reads. As for the original processing: A later analysis counted tens of millions of unique TCR beta chains across the 700 or so repertoires, and 9 million to 14 million of these chains were shared by at least two donors. To remove PCR and sequencing errors, raw reads were error-corrected and collapsed into unique sequences using a nearest-neighbor algorithm that merged closely related sequences. To assign V, D and J gene segments, CDR3 sequences were aligned to IMGT reference sequences. Each retained sequence needed at least a six-nucleotide match to both a V gene segment and a J gene segment. Rearrangements were classified as productive when the CDR3 lacked stop codons and remained in frame with V and J, and all other rearrangements were classified as non-productive. Following IMGT convention, CDR3 was defined as the stretch from the second conserved V-encoded cysteine up to the conserved J-encoded phenylalanine. Sequences without an unambiguous match to a single V gene segment were excluded from the earlier analysis of 450 to 750 of the donors. An earlier analysis of under 750 of the donors called V segments functional above 56.7% productive rearrangements and segregating when the between-donor standard deviation exceeded 5%. To diagnose cytomegalovirus status from the catalog of TCR beta chain sequences, a statistical classification framework was built. In a later analysis, TCR nucleotide sequences were compared against IMGT/GENE-DB human TR gene sequences so that V and J genes could be assigned. Using the TCRdist pipeline, a later analysis assigned CDR3 sequences along with most-parsimonious VDJ recombination scenarios. In a later analysis, each TCR beta chain was defined by its CDR3 amino acid sequence together with its V-gene family, and reads lacking a unique V-gene family were excluded. To address suspected cross-contamination and a sequencing artifact, a later analysis removed over 500 highly shared, low-generation-probability nucleotide sequences. For each public chain, a later analysis derived a clonal expansion index from normalized ranks of inferred template counts within each repertoire. A later analysis computed generation probabilities with a VDJ recombination model fitted to out-of-frame rearrangements, and checked the results against IGoR. A later analysis scored TCR-TCR, TCR-HLA and TCR-CMV co-occurrence with hypergeometric tests, applying a repertoire-size bias correction to TCR pairs. A later analysis estimated false discovery rates by permuting HLA or CMV assignments 20 times. A later analysis grouped co-occurring TCRs with DBSCAN, adding TCRdist sequence similarity when clustering within HLA-allele-positive subsets. Co-occurrence clustering excluded repertoires with fewer than 30,000 or more than 120,000 public chains, plus five with anomalous nucleotide sharing. TCRdb stores this immuneACCESS table with in-frame sequences only. Part of the clones is absent; in the studies checked, under half of the shortfall reflects unresolved V genes, and no reason is known for the rest. V and J calls and clone size are copied from that table; D and trimming were computed from the DNA. Counted in this sample were about 140,000 clones; approximately 72% of them appeared once. The leading ten clones occupy 6.5% of the sample.

Inclusive of the bounding cysteine and phenylalanine, the CDR3 is 14 residues long. The kept DNA is CDR3 alone, 42 bases in frame from the first base. V lost 1 base and J lost 7 bases; the stretch between them is 10 bases long. The germline V gene gives CDR1 as MNHNS and CDR2 as SASEGT. Results and caveats for the whole study, not just this receptor: This cohort had only TCR beta chains sequenced, and the lack of alpha or paired-chain data limited which features could be detected. The study gave a list of under 200 TCR beta chains associated with cytomegalovirus. A further reported finding was that TCR beta sequences accurately predicted the HLA-A and HLA-B alleles for most subjects in the first cohort. In an earlier analysis of some 550 of the donors, most TCR beta V segments were observed in productive rearrangements about 87% or about 30% of the time, broadly matching IMGT annotations. Compared with equally common non-associated chains, HLA-associated TCR beta chains in a later analysis were more clonally expanded and had lower generation probabilities. In both the original and validation cohorts, the classifier was reported to diagnose cytomegalovirus status with high specificity and sensitivity. The authors suggested that the approach could potentially be generalized to other disease states and immunological phenotypes. A later analysis reported that several top co-occurrence clusters appeared linked to parvovirus B19, influenza, CMV and Epstein-Barr virus. Because HLA typing was missing for some donors at each locus, association tests included only the typed subset. The earlier analysis of approximately 560 of the donors excluded some 15 rarely observed V segments, including chromosome 9 orphons, because counts were too low. A later analysis found that most CMV-associated TCR beta chains appeared HLA-restricted, with HLA associations seemingly driven largely by CMV exposure. At a false discovery rate of 0.05, a later analysis linked around 15,000 TCR beta sequences to specific HLA alleles. In vitro tests confirmed that a few of the cytomegalovirus-associated TCR beta chains recognize cytomegalovirus antigens. A cluster of highly shared sequence variants was judged likely to represent a technical artifact of the sequencing pipeline. Linkage disequilibrium might explain the correlated functional status among segregating V segments, but an unknown experimental factor could not be ruled out. In a later genetic analysis, a missense DCLRE1C variant was associated with V-gene and J-gene trimming of TCR beta chains, and the association was replicated in an independent cohort. In a later genetic analysis, fewer N-insertions in productive TCRs were reported among donors in an Asian-associated ancestry cluster than the roughly 670-donor mean. For the cohort, immune exposure information was limited to CMV serostatus. Most TCR sequences were seen in very few donors, while some public TCRs were found in many individuals. When HLA alleles, especially DR and DQ, strongly co-occurred, attributing TCR associations to individual alleles was difficult. Because the 87-base-pair reads could not distinguish some IMGT-functional V segments, including TRBV6-2 and TRBV6-3, those segments were excluded. In a later analysis, the rate of TCR association differed among HLA loci, with DRB1 alleles having the most associated TCRs and HLA-C alleles having the fewest. Presence/absence analyses assumed roughly uniform sequencing depth across donors, an assumption that may not hold.

This receptor chain uses TRBV6-1 and TRBJ1-4; the D segment could be TRBD1, given 6 matching bases. The sequenced sample consisted of PBMCs. This clonotype was sampled from a woman in her fifties or sixties in good health and CMV-seronegative. The DNA is as follows: TGTGCCAGCAGTGAAGGGGGGACAAGTGAAAAACTGTTTTTT. Translated, it gives CASSEGGTSEKLFF.